Listed below are T cell receptor beta chains from one sample, sequenced in a study of Graves' ophthalmopathy and Graves' hyperthyroidism. TCRdb reprocessed the multiplex PCR reads via MiXCR and lists one record per CDR3 protein. This sample has around 520,000 distinct CDR3 sequences, with under 45% found just once. The sequenced sample consisted of peripheral blood or thyroid tissue (not recorded which). The source of these receptors is an adult man with Graves' hyperthyroidism. Both conserved end residues are part of each CDR3. Each record gives: CDR3 protein, CDR3 DNA, J gene, clone size, D gene, V gene. D genes are given only for firm matches. Clone size appears in some rows only: once, few, many, or a class for an expanded clone.

CASSFGGFINTGELFF | TGTGCCAGCAGCTTTGGGGGCTTTATTAACACCGGGGAGCTGTTTTTT | TRBJ2-2 | many | NA | TRBV7-9
CAIRDRDYSYEQYF | TGTGCCATCAGGGATCGGGACTACTCCTACGAGCAGTACTTT | TRBJ2-7 | NA | TRBD2 | TRBV10-3
CASSYESRGAVLYGYTF | TGTGCCAGCAGTTACGAGAGTAGGGGCGCGGTTCTATATGGCTACACCTTC | TRBJ1-2 | few | NA | TRBV6-6
CASSQGRGLMNTEAFF | TGTGCCAGCAGCCAAGGCCGTGGACTAATGAACACTGAAGCTTTCTTT | TRBJ1-1 | few | NA | TRBV3-1
CAISAGGSSYNSPLHF | TGTGCCATCAGTGCTGGGGGGAGCTCCTATAATTCACCCCTCCACTTT | TRBJ1-6 | NA | NA | TRBV10-3
CASSESGVRFSYEQYF | TGTGCCAGCAGTGAATCCGGGGTGAGATTTTCCTACGAGCAGTACTTC | TRBJ2-7 | NA | NA | TRBV25-1
CSVSPGQGYEKLFF | TGCAGCGTTAGTCCGGGACAGGGCTATGAAAAACTGTTTTTT | TRBJ1-4 | many | TRBD1 | TRBV29-1
CSAGTSGRNEQYF | TGCAGCGCCGGGACTAGCGGGAGGAACGAGCAGTACTTC | TRBJ2-7 | NA | TRBD2 | TRBV29-1
CASSEVGATDTQYF | TGTGCCAGCAGTGAGGTAGGAGCCACAGATACGCAGTATTTT | TRBJ2-3 | NA | NA | TRBV11-1
CASSFGWTGAYEQYF | TGTGCCAGCAGTTTTGGTTGGACAGGCGCCTACGAGCAGTACTTC | TRBJ2-7 | NA | TRBD1 | TRBV12-3/TRBV12-4
CASSLGLGQLNTEAFF | TGTGCCAGCAGCTTAGGATTGGGACAGTTGAACACTGAAGCTTTCTTT | TRBJ1-1 | NA | TRBD1 | TRBV7-2
CASSLPGRVSGANVLTF | TGTGCCAGCAGCTTACCCGGACGGGTCTCTGGGGCCAACGTCCTGACTTTC | TRBJ2-6 | NA | NA | TRBV7-9
CASSFRGDQPQHF | TGTGCCAGCAGCTTCAGAGGGGATCAGCCCCAGCATTTT | TRBJ1-5 | many | NA | TRBV7-8
CASSLEASGTYSTDTQYF | TGCGCCAGCAGCTTGGAGGCTAGCGGGACCTATAGCACAGATACGCAGTATTTT | TRBJ2-3 | NA | TRBD2 | TRBV5-1
CASSLSALGIGYEQYF | TGTGCCAGCAGTTTAAGCGCTCTGGGAATCGGGTACGAGCAGTACTTC | TRBJ2-7 | few | NA | TRBV27
CASSYGTGVNQPQHF | TGTGCCAGCAGTTACGGGACAGGGGTCAATCAGCCCCAGCATTTT | TRBJ1-5 | many | TRBD1 | TRBV6-5
CSAPRDGGRQETQYF | TGCAGTGCTCCCAGGGACGGTGGCAGACAAGAGACCCAGTACTTC | TRBJ2-5 | NA | NA | TRBV20-1
CASRLESEQYF | TGTGCCAGCAGATTAGAGAGCGAGCAGTACTTC | TRBJ2-7 | few | NA | TRBV7-8
CASSPPDSYNSPLHF | TGTGCCAGCAGCCCCCCCGACTCCTATAATTCACCCCTCCACTTT | TRBJ1-6 | few | NA | TRBV6-5
CASSLDSNSGNSPLHF | TGTGCCAGCAGCTTAGATAGTAACAGCGGGAATTCACCCCTCCACTTT | TRBJ1-6 | many | NA | TRBV7-2
CASSSWTGFTDTQYF | TGTGCCAGCAGCTCATGGACAGGGTTTACAGATACGCAGTATTTT | TRBJ2-3 | few | TRBD1 | TRBV7-9
CASFQGVTEAFF | TGTGCCAGCTTTCAGGGGGTGACTGAAGCTTTCTTT | TRBJ1-1 | many | TRBD1 | TRBV19
CASSRRGGF | TGTGCCAGCAGCCGACGGGGGGGCTTC | TRBJ2-5 | NA | TRBD2 | TRBV4-2
CASSQDPGGDEKLFF | TGCGCCAGCAGCCAAGATCCAGGGGGTGATGAAAAACTGTTTTTT | TRBJ1-4 | few | TRBD1 | TRBV4-1
CASSLEGGPANTEAFF | TGTGCCAGCAGCTTAGAGGGAGGCCCAGCGAACACTGAAGCTTTCTTT | TRBJ1-1 | many | NA | TRBV7-9
CASSDAWGSNQPQHF | TGTGCCAGCAGTGACGCCTGGGGGAGCAATCAGCCCCAGCATTTT | TRBJ1-5 | many | NA | TRBV6-1
CATSDPNTYTDTQYF | TGTGCCACCAGTGATCCTAACACTTACACAGATACGCAGTATTTT | TRBJ2-3 | few | NA | TRBV24-1
CAWSISGNTIYF | TGTGCCTGGAGTATCTCTGGAAACACCATATATTTT | TRBJ1-3 | NA | NA | TRBV30
CASSEWGQGTDTQYF | TGCGCCAGCAGCGAATGGGGACAGGGAACAGATACGCAGTATTTT | TRBJ2-3 | few | TRBD1 | TRBV5-1
CASSENWDSQETQYF | TGTGCCAGCAGTGAAAACTGGGACTCCCAAGAGACCCAGTACTTC | TRBJ2-5 | many | NA | TRBV2
CASSSQQGLGQPQHF | TGTGCCAGCAGCTCGCAACAGGGTCTTGGGCAGCCCCAGCATTTT | TRBJ1-5 | many | NA | TRBV7-2
CASSRPGTRAYEQYF | TGTGCCAGCAGCCGCCCCGGGACTCGCGCCTACGAGCAGTACTTC | TRBJ2-7 | many | NA | TRBV6-5
CATSGLREETQYF | TGTGCCACCAGTGGTTTAAGGGAAGAGACCCAGTACTTC | TRBJ2-5 | NA | NA | TRBV24-1
CSVEAPGPEAFF | TGCAGCGTTGAGGCACCGGGACCCGAAGCTTTCTTT | TRBJ1-1 | NA | NA | TRBV29-1
CASSRRGENSPLHF | TGTGCCAGCAGCCGGCGGGGTGAGAATTCACCCCTCCACTTT | TRBJ1-6 | many | NA | TRBV12-3/TRBV12-4
CASSWTLPDYGYTF | TGTGCCAGCAGTTGGACTCTCCCAGACTATGGCTACACCTTC | TRBJ1-2 | NA | NA | TRBV28
CATSEPGQRETEAFF | TGTGCCACCAGTGAGCCGGGACAGCGAGAGACTGAAGCTTTCTTT | TRBJ1-1 | NA | TRBD1 | TRBV24-1
CASSQDSANYEQYF | TGTGCCAGCAGCCAAGATTCCGCGAACTACGAGCAGTACTTC | TRBJ2-7 | many | NA | TRBV4-2
CASSQEVQLYTEAFF | TGTGCCAGCAGTCAAGAGGTGCAGTTATACACTGAAGCTTTCTTT | TRBJ1-1 | many | NA | TRBV7-2
CASSIFYFSGNTIYF | TGTGCCAGTAGTATTTTTTATTTCTCTGGAAACACCATATATTTT | TRBJ1-3 | NA | NA | TRBV19
CASSLAGGATNEKLFF | TGCGCCAGCAGCTTGGCTGGGGGCGCAACTAATGAAAAACTGTTTTTT | TRBJ1-4 | many | NA | TRBV5-1
CASSLGQLYEQYF | TGTGCCAGCAGCCTCGGACAGCTCTACGAGCAGTACTTC | TRBJ2-7 | many | NA | TRBV7-2
CASRGRGPSYEQYF | TGTGCCAGCAGGGGCAGGGGCCCATCCTACGAGCAGTACTTC | TRBJ2-7 | NA | NA | TRBV7-9
CATSDRQGNTGELFF | TGTGCCACCAGTGATCGACAGGGGAACACCGGGGAGCTGTTTTTT | TRBJ2-2 | many | TRBD1 | TRBV24-1
CASRLDTYEQYF | TGTGCCAGCAGATTGGACACCTACGAGCAGTACTTC | TRBJ2-7 | few | NA | TRBV12-3/TRBV12-4
CASSLTGGFLNSPLHF | TGTGCCAGCAGTTTGACAGGGGGCTTTTTGAATTCACCCCTCCACTTT | TRBJ1-6 | few | TRBD1 | TRBV6-5
CASSEPSGIAGELFF | TGTGCCAGCAGTGAACCTAGCGGGATCGCCGGGGAGCTGTTTTTT | TRBJ2-2 | once | TRBD2 | TRBV7-8
CASSQVGTGDPGANVLTF | TGTGCCAGCAGCCAAGTAGGGACAGGGGACCCTGGGGCCAACGTCCTGACTTTC | TRBJ2-6 | NA | TRBD1 | TRBV7-2
CASRYQGSHEQYF | TGTGCCAGCAGATATCAGGGGTCCCACGAGCAGTACTTC | TRBJ2-7 | NA | NA | TRBV7-9
CASSLIGGGYEQYF | TGTGCCAGCAGCTTAATTGGGGGGGGCTACGAGCAGTACTTC | TRBJ2-7 | NA | TRBD2 | TRBV7-6
CASSHTVTGKYQETQYF | TGTGCCAGCAGTCATACCGTGACAGGAAAGTACCAAGAGACCCAGTACTTC | TRBJ2-5 | few | NA | TRBV12-3/TRBV12-4